The rows below give T cell receptor beta chains drawn from one sample of a study of blood T cell repertoires in COVID-19. The assay was immunoSEQ multiplex PCR, and TCRdb's table has in-frame clones only and misses some. The sample holds about 210,000 clones, roughly 80% seen once. The sample comprised peripheral blood. These receptors all come from a woman in her 70s with acute or convalescent COVID-19. The conserved cysteine and the conserved F or W are not part of the CDR3 here. Expanded clones get a size class; other rows say once, few or many, or leave the size out.

V	size	CDR3
TRBV7-8	NA	ASSAAVGGYGYT
TRBV11-2	many	ASSFGSGGAETQY
TRBV4-1	NA	ASSPRDRFTDTQY
TRBV3-1/TRBV3-2	NA	ASSPTGFETQY
TRBV6-4	NA	ASIFDRAVGYT
TRBV6-2/TRBV6-3	NA	ASSYKGLSNQPQH
TRBV5-1	NA	ASSSAGRGYGYT
TRBV7-9	NA	ASSPGTGGNQPQH
TRBV5-1	NA	ASSLSGGNGYT
TRBV4-3	NA	ASSLGGVGDTQY
TRBV18	NA	ASSPRRRGETQETQY
TRBV6-2/TRBV6-3	NA	ASSTLRGRGQETQY
TRBV3-1/TRBV3-2	NA	ASSQDYGAGGTGELF
TRBV2	NA	ASSPGQGAYGYT
TRBV5-1	few	ASSLEAEQY
TRBV6-5	NA	ASRTTSNEQF
TRBV10-3	NA	AISRTDMNTEAF
TRBV5-1	NA	ASSIQETQY
TRBV7-2	NA	ASSLDHRQPQH
TRBV27	NA	ASSPYDLGADTQY
TRBV3-1/TRBV3-2	NA	ASIFTDTQY
TRBV3-1/TRBV3-2	NA	ASSLRDTNTEAF
TRBV2	NA	ASSETRGQGGTIQY
TRBV2	NA	ASTRGGQETQY
TRBV19	NA	ASRPGLSNQPQH
TRBV5-6	NA	ASSPGLDYGYT
TRBV18	NA	ASSPRTQDNYGYT
TRBV6-5	once	ASINRDRGLEAF
TRBV6-1	NA	ASSELGGSTDTQY